The entry below describes one T cell receptor (beta chain). Its specific antigen is unknown. Nothing much larger sits one base from this clone, and base qualities are not available. The CDR3, from cysteine to phenylalanine, totals 15 residues. Only the CDR3 portion is preserved as DNA: 45 bases, with reading frame beginning at the first base. The germline V gene specifies SGHTA as CDR1 and FQGNSA as CDR2. Trimming removed 6 bases from V and 0 bases from J, leaving 9 bases between the germline ends. The data originate from a study of early T cells in non-severe SARS-CoV-2 infection (dated by TCRdb to about 2021). Regarding the complete study: Bulk RNA from unsorted whole blood was used for TCR sequencing, so alpha and beta chains could not be paired.

The study was a case-control design nested within a healthcare worker cohort in London, UK, with weekly nasopharyngeal swab PCR tests and blood sampling. Healthcare workers were recruited during the week of the UK lockdown, between 23 and 31 March 2020, and followed weekly for up to roughly 15 weeks. The investigation overall reported the following: VDJdb matching was skewed toward anti-spike CD8 responses and likely underestimated virus-specific expansions by missing private and CD4 specificities.

Libraries were prepared through 5' RACE. TCRdb names NextSeq 500 as the instrument used. To correct for sequencing error and PCR bias, the TCR library protocol tagged individual cDNA molecules with unique molecular identifiers. Both TCR alpha and beta chains were sequenced, and tight co-correlation was observed between alpha and beta sequence abundances in each sample. As for the original processing: V gene, J gene and CDR3 annotation of TCR sequences was performed with Decombinator V4. TCRs were defined as expanded if a significant change between any two time points was detected under a Poisson model with p below 0.0001. Abundances of TCRs were expressed as counts per million after normalisation to the total number of TCRs sequenced in each sample. MAIT TCRs were defined by TRAV1-2 paired with TRAJ12, TRAJ20 or TRAJ33, and iNKT TCRs by TRAV10 paired with TRAJ18. VDJdb, accessed 1 November 2021, was searched for CMV, EBV and SARS-CoV-2 annotated TCRs, with TCRs annotated for multiple antigens excluded. TCRdb trimmed the raw reads at Q25, called clones with MiXCR and kept productive beta chains. CDR3 protein duplicates are merged, each entry listing the most common genes and DNA. TCRdb's processing, not the authors' own work, is the source of the V and J calls. The sample includes 45,000 to 50,000 distinct CDR3 sequences, with roughly 6.5% observed a single time. Of the sample, over 2.5% is held by the ten largest clones.

The material was whole blood, obtained at baseline. The receptor was isolated from an adult who was a healthcare worker with PCR-confirmed SARS-CoV-2 infection or an uninfected control (not recorded which). The chain is encoded by TRBV7-2 joined to TRBJ2-6; TRBD2 is perhaps the D gene, given 5 matching bases. The DNA sequence is as follows: TGTGCCAGCAGTCGAGCGGACTCTGGGGCCAACGTCCTGACTTTC. It codes for CASSRADSGANVLTF.